This record covers a single T cell receptor beta chain. The data derive from a study of blood T cell repertoires in COVID-19. Study background: Samples came from the United States, Italy and Spain, spanning acute and convalescent COVID-19. From T cells, B-cell-depleted T cells, or PBMCs came the material, which was cDNA or gDNA.

This CDR3 contains 18 residues. V gave up 0 bases and J gave up 7 bases; unmatched junction bases: 15. The germline CDR1 and CDR2 sequences are LNHNV and YYDKDF (reference sequence). As processed by the authors: For nucleated cells, counts were estimated from reference gene primer amplification. Profiled with immunoSEQ multiplex PCR; TCRdb holds only in-frame clones, not every one. That table gives V, J and clone size, and the DNA gave D and trimming. The table shows 150,000 to 200,000 clones, with about 83% occurring only once. Followed over time, Seattle patients had been enrolled while infection was active.

The J gene is TRBJ2-1, the V gene TRBV15, with 7 bases matching TRBD2. Sequenced sample: peripheral blood. The source is a woman at least 80 years old with COVID-19, enrolled during active disease. The CDR3 nucleotides read TGTGCCACCAGCAGAGAGGGGGGAGGGCGGTCTGATTCGAATGAGCAGTTCTTC. It encodes CATSREGGGRSDSNEQFF.